The 5 T cell receptor beta chains presented below share a single source sample, sequenced in a study of T cells after yellow fever vaccination. TCRdb re-called the 5' RACE reads through MiXCR, storing one row per CDR3 protein. This table has 95,000 to 150,000 distinct CDR3 sequences, approximately 8.4% appearing once. The material was CD8+ T cells sorted from PBMCs, obtained on the day of the yellow fever booster vaccination. The source of these receptors is a man aged 18 to 29 who received the YFV17D yellow fever vaccine.

This clonotype came up a few times. V gene TRBV5-1 combines with J gene TRBJ2-1; weak D call: TRBD2 (5 bases). V dropped 4 bases and J dropped 0 bases, with 8 bases sitting between them. CDR1 is SGHRS, CDR2 YFSETQ, per germline. The CDR3 runs to 14 residues. For the CDR3, the DNA is TGCGCCAGCAGCCAGGACTTCTCCTACAATGAGCAGTTCTTC. Residues: CASSQDFSYNEQFF.

The sample holds a few counts of this clonotype. J is TRBJ2-7 and V is TRBV6-2 or TRBV6-3; 8 nucleotides match TRBD1. This CDR3 contains 12 residues. Germline CDR1 and CDR2: MNHEY and SVGEGT. The V gene end was trimmed by 8 bases and the J gene end by 2 bases; junction bases not matched to a gene: 2. CDR3 in DNA: TGTGCCAGCGGGACAGGACCCTACGAGCAGTACTTC. Translation: CASGTGPYEQYF.

This clonotype was detected many times. This chain links TRBV19 with TRBJ1-2, with no clear D. This CDR3 spans 13 amino acids. V lost 2 bases to trimming and J lost 6 bases, with 10 bases between them. CDR1 is LNHDA and CDR2 is SQIVND in the germline V gene (reference sequence). CDR3 sequence (DNA): TGTGCCAGTAGTATACCCGGGGAGGATGGCTACACCTTC. It is translated as CASSIPGEDGYTF.

This clonotype appeared a few times. This sequence joins TRBV27 and TRBJ2-1; TRBD1 aligns across 11 bases. With 5 bases clipped from V and 9 bases from J, the junction kept 6 bases outside the gene matches. The CDR3 contains 14 residues. Germline CDR1 and CDR2: MNHEY and SMNVEV (reference sequence). The CDR3 DNA follows: TGTGCCAGCAGTCCTGGGACAGGGGGGATTGAGCAGTTCTTC. Its protein is CASSPGTGGIEQFF.

This clonotype was seen only a few times. This chain uses TRBV4-1 with TRBJ2-2; D ambiguous. Germline lookup yields CDR1 MGHRA and CDR2 YSYEKL. The CDR3 covers 13 residues. Trimming pared 6 bases from V and 7 bases from J, leaving 12 bases between. The DNA of the CDR3 is TGCGCCAGCAGACCAGACTCCTACGGGGAGCTGTTTTTT. Translated, it gives CASRPDSYGELFF.